This note documents a single T cell receptor beta chain sequence. The V and J ends lost 7 bases and 1 base respectively, with 13 bases between them. There are 14 residues in the CDR3. Looked up from germline, CDR1 is MNHNY and CDR2 is SVGAGI (reference sequence). This entry comes from a study of blood T cell repertoires in COVID-19. The wider study: Sites across the United States, Italy and Spain contributed samples from acute and convalescent COVID-19. T cells, B-cell-depleted T cells, or PBMCs supplied cDNA or gDNA.

Original methodology: Amplification with reference gene primers provided the estimates of nucleated cell counts. Data came from immunoSEQ multiplex PCR; TCRdb stores just in-frame clones and leaves some out. The V and J calls and clone size are taken from that table; D and trimming were inferred from the DNA. The profile shows about 100,000 clones, 80% to 90% of them singletons. The sample was peripheral blood. The receptor was isolated from a human donor in a cohort sampled during active COVID-19. V gene TRBV6-6 combines with J gene TRBJ1-2; maybe TRBD1 (6 bases). The CDR3 DNA reads TGTGCCAGCACCCGGACAGACGTTAACTATGGCTACACCTTC. Residues: CASTRTDVNYGYTF.